The subject of this entry is one T cell receptor beta chain. No antigen is known for it. Per germline, CDR1 LGHNT and CDR2 FRNRAP. This CDR3 comprises 12 residues. The V end was cut by 1 base, the J end by 3 bases, with 4 bases between. The data originate from a study of beta chain features in type 1 diabetes. Study background: Cell yields, gender and age were similar in healthy donors and patients.

The isolated RNA, all of it, was reverse transcribed, so expressed TCRB transcripts were what got sequenced. Only in-frame clones appear in the TCRdb table, and some are missing; sequencing was by immunoSEQ multiplex PCR. The sample records 250,000 to 300,000 clones, less than 30% being singletons. Study conclusions and caveats: Type 1 diabetes patients showed a moderate but significant shortening of TCRB CDR3s in all four CD4+ subsets. Researchers cautioned that cDNA sequencing could over-represent cells with high TCR expression.

The clonotype comes from a woman aged 25 to 39 with type 1 diabetes. What was sequenced was naive CD4+ T cells from blood. The J gene is TRBJ2-7, the V gene TRBV12-5; D uncertain. The CDR3 DNA sequence: TGTGCTAGTGGTTTGGACGGCTACGAGCAGTACTTC. Encoded protein: CASGLDGYEQYF.